The 25 T cell receptor beta chains reported below all come from one sample, sequenced in a study of T cell clonality in common variable immunodeficiency. What these receptors recognize is not known. Study-level results: In common variable immunodeficiency, TCR beta chains reportedly carried fewer deletions and N-nucleotide insertions.

Using immunoSEQ multiplex PCR, the repertoire was profiled, and TCRdb retains in-frame clones only, with some absent. There are several thousand clones in the sample, none observed a single time. The sample taken for sequencing was peripheral blood mononuclear cells. These receptors all come from a human donor with common variable immunodeficiency.

By sample share, this clone is medium-sized. The CDR3 end is not reached by the read, which stops 3 residues before it; the germline J gene fills it in. The chain links TRBV2 to TRBJ2-7; the match to TRBD2 covers 7 bases. The CDR3 has 17 amino acids. The germline V gene has CDR1 SNHLY and CDR2 FYNNEI. Trimming took 0 bases from V and 4 from J; bases not matched to a gene: 12. Incomplete CDR3 DNA: TGTGCCAGCAGTGAAGCGGTGGGTTTCGGGGGGAATTACGAG. Encoded protein: CASSEAVGFGGNYE. The entire CDR3 is CASSEAVGFGGNYEQYF.

In this sample, this clone is medium-sized (0.01 to 0.1%). Read sequence stops 3 residues before the CDR3 end, and the germline J gene provides the missing end. The chain employs TRBV5-1 and TRBJ2-5; D not resolved. In germline, CDR1 is SGHRS, CDR2 YFSETQ. The CDR3 covers 14 residues. Trimming took 0 bases from V and 2 from J, leaving 8 bases between them. CDR3 in amino acids: CASSLAFGQETQYF. CDR3 DNA (partial): TGCGCCAGCAGCTTGGCATTCGGGCAAGAGACC.

This clone was picked up many times. Sequencing ends 3 residues short of the CDR3 end; the germline J gene provides the rest. V and J are TRBV20-1 and TRBJ2-7, with D perhaps matching TRBD1 (6 bases). Trimming shortened V by 0 bases and J by 1 base, and 19 bases separated the two germline ends. Germline CDR1 is DFQATT and CDR2 is SNEGSKA (reference sequence). The CDR3 is 17 amino acids. Here the CDR3 reads CSARDRGGERVSYEQYF. CDR3 bases read: TGCAGTGCTAGAGACAGGGGCGGCGAAAGGGTATCCTACGAG.

This clone was counted at least ten times. The read finishes 3 residues shy of the CDR3 end, and the germline J gene is used to complete it. J is TRBJ2-2 and V is TRBV9; D is perhaps TRBD1 (6 bases). CDR1 is SGDLS and CDR2 is YYNGEE in the germline V gene. The CDR3 consists of 12 residues. V lost 3 bases, J lost 6 bases, and 6 bases lay in between. This CDR3 reads CASSGGPGELFF. CDR3 DNA (partial): TGTGCCAGCAGCGGGGGGCCCGGGGAG.

This clone was observed many times. The part of the CDR3 DNA that was read is TGTGCCAGCAGCGAGGGACTAGCGGGAGGACAAGGGAATGAG. Protein product: CASSEGLAGGQGNE. The CDR3 reads in full as CASSEGLAGGQGNEQFF. This chain uses TRBV9 with TRBJ2-1; 15 positions match TRBD2. The CDR3 end is not reached by the read, which stops 3 residues before it; the germline J gene fills it in. This CDR3 has 17 residues. Per the germline V gene, CDR1 is SGDLS and CDR2 is YYNGEE. Losses at the gene ends were 3 bases for V and 7 bases for J; bases not matched to a gene: 8.

This clone has at least ten counts. The read terminates 3 residues before the CDR3 end, so the remaining end is supplied by the germline J gene. The V call is TRBV18, the J call TRBJ2-7, with D possibly being TRBD1 (5 bases). The CDR3 runs to 14 residues. Trimming removed 2 bases at V and 1 base at J, with 9 bases between. The V gene's germline CDR1 is KGHSH and CDR2 LQKENI. The CDR3 DNA, read in part, is TGTGCCAGCTCACCAGGAAGGGGATCCTACGAG. It encodes CASSPGRGSYE. The CDR3 reads in full as CASSPGRGSYEQYF.

This clone turned up a few times. Read coverage stops 3 residues before the CDR3 terminus; the germline J gene supplies the remainder. The rearrangement links TRBV13 to TRBJ1-3; weak D call: TRBD1 (6 bases). V lost 0 bases and J lost 3, with 9 bases in between. There are 15 residues in the CDR3. In germline, CDR1 is PRHDT, CDR2 FYEKMQ (reference sequence). CDR3 bases read: TGTGCCAGCAGCTTAGGACAGGGTCTTGGAAACACC. It codes for CASSLGQGLGNT. The whole CDR3 reads CASSLGQGLGNTIYF. The full variable domain, completed using reference TRBV13 and TRBJ1-3, is AAGVIQSPRHLIKEKRETATLKCYPIPRHDTVYWYQQGPGQDPQFLISFYEKMQSDKGSIPDRFSAQQFSDYHSELNMSSLELGDSALYFCASSLGQGLGNTIYFGEGSWLTVV.

On this clone itself: A far larger clone is one nucleotide away, so this likely arose from a read error. Coverage ceases 3 residues before the CDR3 finishes, and the germline J gene fills in the end. The chain uses TRBV30 and TRBJ2-1, with a tentative D call TRBD1 (5 bases). Germline loops: CDR1 GTSNPN, CDR2 SVGIG (reference sequence). This CDR3 spans 16 amino acids. Trimming removed 7 bases from V and 0 bases from J, with 19 bases in between. CDR3 DNA, as far as it was read: TGTGCCTCAGCCCTCGCCAGACAGAGCTCCTACAATGAG. This encodes CASALARQSSYNE. The full CDR3 reads CASALARQSSYNEQFF.

In this sample, this clone turned up a few times. The sequenced fragment ends 3 residues before the CDR3 boundary, so the rest is inferred from the germline J gene. The genes are TRBV13 and TRBJ1-1; 9 bases are shared with TRBD1. This CDR3 comprises 14 residues. Germline CDR1 is PRHDT and CDR2 is FYEKMQ (reference sequence). With V trimmed by 5 bases and J by 3 bases, 4 bases remained unmatched. This chain's CDR3 is CASSRTGGYTEAFF. CDR3 DNA (partial): TGTGCCAGCAGCCGTACAGGGGGCTACACTGAA.

The table lists this clone with many counts. With the read ending 3 residues before the CDR3 end, the germline J gene is used to fill in that end. The chain uses TRBV2 and TRBJ2-1; 7 bases match TRBD1. This CDR3 has 13 amino acids. Trimming cost V 5 bases and J 6 bases; bases outside gene matches: 4. Germline V gene lookup returns CDR1 SNHLY and CDR2 FYNNEI. The CDR3 DNA, read in part, is TGTGCCAGCAGTCAGACAGGGATCAATGAG. This codes for CASSQTGINE. The entire CDR3 sequence reads CASSQTGINEQFF.

This clone is judged medium-sized. Read data end 3 residues before the CDR3 end; the end is taken from the germline J gene. The chain couples TRBV19 to TRBJ1-1, with 8 bases fitting TRBD1. This CDR3 contains 12 residues. V dropped 9 bases and J dropped 4; count of bases not matched to a gene: 4. The germline V gene has CDR1 LNHDA and CDR2 SQIVND (reference sequence). CDR3 DNA, as far as it was read: TGTGCCAGCAGACAGGGGTTCACTGAA. Amino acids: CASRQGFTE. The full-length CDR3 reads as CASRQGFTEAFF. Full variable domain (remainder filled in from reference TRBV19 and TRBJ1-1): DGGITQSPKYLFRKEGQNVTLSCEQNLNHDAMYWYRQDPGQGLRLIYYSQIVNDFQKGDIAEGYSVSREKKESFPLTVTSAQKNPTAFYLCASRQGFTEAFFGQGTRLTVV.

Ten or more counts support this clone. The CDR3 loop is CASSRERVGSTDTQYF. The sequenced CDR3 bases are TGCGCCAGCAGCCGGGAGCGGGTGGGTAGCACAGATACG. This sequence joins TRBV5-1 and TRBJ2-3; perhaps TRBD2 as D (6 bases). The read ends 3 residues before the CDR3 terminus; that terminus is restored from the germline J gene. Germline CDR1 and CDR2: SGHRS and YFSETQ. Trimming left V 4 bases short and J 0 bases short, with 15 bases between. This CDR3 is 16 amino acids long.

This clone was recorded many times. The read stops 3 residues short of the end of the CDR3; the missing end is completed from the germline J gene. The rearrangement joins TRBV12-3 or TRBV12-4 to TRBJ2-5, with 8 bases that match TRBD1. The CDR3 length is 16 residues. The ends lost 5 bases at V and 4 bases at J; junction bases unmatched: 12. CDR3 in amino acids: CASSARGRDQRETQYF. CDR3 bases read: TGTGCCAGCAGTGCCAGGGGGCGGGATCAGAGAGAGACC.

By its share, this clone is medium-sized. The read ends 3 residues before the CDR3 terminus; that terminus is restored from the germline J gene. The genes are TRBV9 and TRBJ1-5; no clear D. Between the trimmed V and J ends, which lost 3 bases and 7 bases, there was a span of 14 bases. CDR1 SGDLS and CDR2 YYNGEE come from the germline V gene. The CDR3 loop spans 14 amino acids. This CDR3 reads CASSGVQSEQPQHF. CDR3 bases read: TGTGCCAGCAGCGGAGTACAGTCGGAACAGCCC. The variable domain in full, with the rest retrieved from reference TRBV9 and TRBJ1-5, is DSGVTQTPKHLITATGQRVTLRCSPRSGDLSVYWYQQSLDQGLQFLIQYYNGEERAKGNILERFSAQQFPDLHSELNLSSLELGDSALYFCASSGVQSEQPQHFGDGTRLSIL.

This clone was counted between two and nine times. The CDR3 goes on 3 residues after the read ends, and that part is filled in from the germline J gene. J is TRBJ1-2 and V is TRBV20-1, with 8 positions matching TRBD1. The V gene's germline CDR1 is DFQATT and CDR2 SNEGSKA (reference sequence). The CDR3 is 12 residues long. CDR3 protein: CSARRTGRGYTF. The DNA read from the CDR3 is TGCAGTGCTAGGCGGACAGGGCGGGGC.

This clone ranks as medium-sized. The CDR3 extends 3 residues past the end of the read, so its final part is completed from the germline J gene. The rearrangement joins TRBV19 to TRBJ2-7; 8 bases line up with TRBD1. The CDR3 contains 14 residues. From germline, CDR1 is LNHDA and CDR2 SQIVND (reference sequence). The trim removed 5 bases at V and 6 bases at J, leaving 9 bases unmatched. The sequenced part of the CDR3 DNA is TGTGCCAGTAGTGGCCGGACAGGGCTCACCGAG. Its protein is CASSGRTGLTE. The whole CDR3 region reads CASSGRTGLTEQYF. Supplemented by reference TRBV19 and TRBJ2-7, the full variable domain reads DGGITQSPKYLFRKEGQNVTLSCEQNLNHDAMYWYRQDPGQGLRLIYYSQIVNDFQKGDIAEGYSVSREKKESFPLTVTSAQKNPTAFYLCASSGRTGLTEQYFGPGTRLTVT.

This clone was counted ten times or more. The read finishes 3 residues shy of the CDR3 end, and the germline J gene is used to complete it. The rearrangement uses TRBV5-1 and TRBJ1-1; no firm D call. The CDR3 contains 14 residues. Germline V lookup: CDR1 SGHRS, CDR2 YFSETQ. V gave up 2 bases and J gave up 0 bases, with 8 bases separating them. Incomplete CDR3 DNA: TGCGCCAGCAGCTTAGTGTTAGTGAACACTGAA. Protein product: CASSLVLVNTE. The whole CDR3 region reads CASSLVLVNTEAFF.

This clone was detected ten times or more. The CDR3 end is not reached by the read, which stops 3 residues before it; the germline J gene fills it in. This rearrangement joins TRBV20-1 to TRBJ1-1; D is perhaps TRBD1 (5 bases). V lost 0 bases and J lost 0, with 14 bases in between. CDR1 and CDR2 (germline): DFQATT, SNEGSKA (reference sequence). This CDR3 is 16 amino acids long. CDR3 DNA, as far as it was read: TGCAGTGCTAGAGACCTCAGGGAATCGGTGAACACTGAA. Protein product: CSARDLRESVNTE. The full CDR3 protein is CSARDLRESVNTEAFF.

This clone is labeled medium-sized. The part of the CDR3 DNA that was read is TGCGCCAGCAGTCGGGACAGGGGTGTAGTCGAG. Its protein is CASSRDRGVVE. The full CDR3 protein is CASSRDRGVVEQYF. The rearrangement links TRBV5-1 to TRBJ2-7; 10 nucleotides line up with TRBD1. The DNA ends 3 residues before the CDR3 does, and the rest of the CDR3 is filled in from the germline J gene. CDR3 length: 14 residues. Trimming took 5 bases from V and 6 from J; bases not matched to a gene: 8. Germline V gene lookup returns CDR1 SGHRS and CDR2 YFSETQ.

Many counts were recorded for this clone. The read terminates 3 residues ahead of where the CDR3 ends, so the germline J gene completes it. The chain has TRBV28 and TRBJ2-7; D unresolved. V was pared by 2 bases and J by 1 base, with 3 bases between. Germline loops: CDR1 MDHEN, CDR2 SYDVKM. The CDR3 is made up of 12 amino acids. The covered CDR3 bases are TGTGCCAGCAGTTTACTGTCCTACGAG. Its protein is CASSLLSYE. The CDR3 in its entirety is CASSLLSYEQYF.

This clone is medium-sized. The CDR3 end lies 3 residues beyond the end of the read and is filled in from the germline J gene. The V gene is TRBV2, the J gene TRBJ1-2; 8 nucleotides match TRBD1. V gave up 6 bases and J gave up 5 bases; unmatched junction bases: 8. CDR3 length: 14 amino acids. Germline lookup yields CDR1 SNHLY and CDR2 FYNNEI. The CDR3 sequence is CASRDRGSRYGYTF. The covered CDR3 bases are TGTGCCAGCAGAGACAGGGGTTCACGATATGGC.

In its sample, this clone was seen many times. The CDR3 extends 3 residues past the end of the read, so its final part is completed from the germline J gene. The rearrangement uses TRBV18 and TRBJ2-1; 15 bases align to TRBD2. The germline CDR1 and CDR2 sequences are KGHSH and LQKENI. This CDR3 region has 16 residues. With 3 bases clipped from V and 6 bases from J, the junction kept 3 bases outside the gene matches. CDR3 sequence reads: CASSPGLAGGSNEQFF. CDR3 DNA, as far as it was read: TGTGCCAGCTCACCTGGACTAGCGGGAGGGTCCAATGAG.

This clone showed up many times. The sequenced fragment ends 3 residues before the CDR3 boundary, so the rest is inferred from the germline J gene. J is TRBJ1-2 and V is TRBV30, with D possibly matching TRBD1 (6 bases). Trimming removed 7 bases from V and 7 bases from J, with 19 bases in between. The CDR3 covers 13 residues. Germline V lookup: CDR1 GTSNPN, CDR2 SVGIG (reference sequence). CDR3 DNA, as far as it was read: TGTGCCTTTCATAAAGGGGGAGTAAGTGGC. Translating gives CAFHKGGVSG. The whole CDR3 is CAFHKGGVSGYTF.

This clone was detected ten times or more. The CDR3 end falls 3 residues outside the read, so it is completed with the germline J gene. This sequence joins TRBV27 and TRBJ2-1; TRBD2 agrees at 11 bases. The CDR3 sequence is 15 residues long. The V and J ends lost 5 bases and 3 bases, in that order; junction bases with no gene match: 3. From germline, CDR1 is MNHEY and CDR2 SMNVEV (reference sequence). The CDR3 protein is CASSPLAGVYNEQFF. The sequenced CDR3 bases are TGTGCCAGCAGTCCACTAGCGGGAGTCTACAATGAG.

This clone was seen repeatedly, ten times or more. The read falls 3 residues short of the CDR3 end, and the missing part is taken from the germline J gene. V is TRBV29-1 and J is TRBJ1-1; 7 bases line up with TRBD1. The CDR3 has 15 amino acids. CDR1 SQVTM and CDR2 ANQGSEA come from the germline V gene. The junction had 12 bases not matched to a gene; V was cut back by 7 bases and J by 1 base. CDR3 amino acids: CSAQGAGGWNTEAFF. The part of the CDR3 DNA that was read is TGCAGCGCCCAAGGGGCAGGGGGTTGGAACACTGAA.